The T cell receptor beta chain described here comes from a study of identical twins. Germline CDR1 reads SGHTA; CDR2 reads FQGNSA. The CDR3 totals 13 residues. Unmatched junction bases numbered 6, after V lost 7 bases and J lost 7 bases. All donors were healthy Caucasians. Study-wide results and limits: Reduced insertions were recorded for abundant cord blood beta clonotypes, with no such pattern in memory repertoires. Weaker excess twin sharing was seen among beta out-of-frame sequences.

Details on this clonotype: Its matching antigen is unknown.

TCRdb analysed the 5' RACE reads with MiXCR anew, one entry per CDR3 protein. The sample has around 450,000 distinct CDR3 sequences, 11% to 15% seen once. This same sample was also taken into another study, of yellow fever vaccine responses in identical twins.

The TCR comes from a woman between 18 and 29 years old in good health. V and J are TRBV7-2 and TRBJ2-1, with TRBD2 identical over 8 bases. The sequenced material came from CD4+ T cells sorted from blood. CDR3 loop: CASINSGMNEQFF. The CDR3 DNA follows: TGTGCCAGCATAAATAGCGGGATGAATGAGCAGTTCTTC.